This TCR beta chain was recovered during a study of blood T cell repertoires in COVID-19. Study as a whole: The United States, Italy and Spain supplied acute and convalescent COVID-19 samples.

TCRdb's copy holds only in-frame clones and misses some; the assay was immunoSEQ multiplex PCR. The table includes about 42,000 clones, around nine tenths detected once. The CDR3 contains 17 residues. The J segment lost 0 bases and the V segment lost 10 bases, leaving 14 bases of the junction unmatched. Germline-derived CDR1 and CDR2 are ENHRY and SYGVKD. The sequence was collected from a human donor in a cohort sampled during active COVID-19. Material for sequencing was peripheral blood. The chain has TRBV10-3 and TRBJ1-5; 8 bases match TRBD1. CDR3 region: CATSTGVGIGSNQPQHF. CDR3 coding DNA: TGTGCCACTTCGACAGGGGTAGGGATAGGTAGCAATCAGCCCCAGCATTTT.